Each of the 8 T cell receptor beta chains below was sequenced from the same sample in a study of T cells in Graves' hyperthyroidism and ophthalmopathy. Template material for amplifying TCR beta CDR3 regions consisted of RNA transcripts. Initially, a first-round RT-PCR of the TCR CDR3 employed the HTBI primer set. Each CDR3 protein gets one entry after TCRdb re-called the multiplex PCR reads with MiXCR. The repertoire has roughly 500,000 distinct CDR3 sequences, 46% of them found once; the top ten carry about two fifths. Input material: peripheral blood or thyroid tissue (not recorded which). These TCRs come from an adult woman with Graves' disease, either hyperthyroidism or ophthalmopathy (not recorded which).

V is TRBV14 and J is TRBJ2-7; TRBD2 matches at 9 bases. Looked up from germline, CDR1 is SGHDN and CDR2 is FVKESK. The CDR3 runs to 16 residues. V was clipped by 1 base and J by 5 bases; unmatched bases: 9. The CDR3 region is CASSQGPSGIVHEQYF. Written as DNA, the CDR3 is TGTGCCAGCAGCCAAGGCCCTAGCGGGATTGTCCACGAGCAGTACTTC.

This chain connects TRBV7-9 to TRBJ2-5; D call uncertain. There are 16 residues in the CDR3. Germline V gives CDR1 SEHNR, CDR2 FQNEAQ (reference sequence). V was trimmed by 5 bases and J by 5 bases, leaving 21 bases between them. The CDR3: CASSPPVGPKDETQYF. Written as DNA, the CDR3 is TGTGCCAGCAGCCCCCCAGTCGGGCCGAAGGACGAGACCCAGTACTTC.

The sample holds many counts of this clonotype. The chain employs TRBV7-9 and TRBJ1-1; tentatively, D is TRBD1 (6 bases). Trimming stripped 4 bases from V and 2 bases from J, with 11 bases between. Germline CDR1 reads SEHNR; CDR2 reads FQNEAQ (reference sequence). The CDR3 is 14 residues long. CDR3: CASSSGTTNTEAFF. CDR3 sequence (DNA): TGTGCCAGCAGCTCCGGGACAACTAACACTGAAGCTTTCTTT.

This clonotype was seen many times. The genes are TRBV2 and TRBJ2-7, with D perhaps TRBD1 (5 bases). The V end was cut by 6 bases, the J end by 1 base, with 13 bases between. The CDR3 loop spans 14 amino acids. Germline V gene data show CDR1 as SNHLY and CDR2 as FYNNEI. The DNA for the CDR3 is TGTGCCAGCAGCCTCGGACATAATTCCTACGAGCAGTACTTC. Amino acids: CASSLGHNSYEQYF.

This clonotype was observed many times. The chain combines TRBV12-3 or TRBV12-4 with TRBJ1-6, with unresolved D. V was cut by 5 bases and J by 7 bases, with 15 bases left in between. The CDR3 extends over 15 amino acids. In nucleotides, the CDR3 is TGTGCCAGCAGTCGATCAGACCCGACGAATTCACCCCTCCACTTT. Its protein product is CASSRSDPTNSPLHF.

This clonotype was seen a few times. The chain is built from TRBV10-3 and TRBJ2-5, with D possibly matching TRBD2 (5 bases). Germline V CDR1 and CDR2: ENHRY, SYGVKD. The CDR3 covers 11 residues. V dropped 10 bases and J dropped 8 bases, with 14 bases sitting between them. This CDR3 is CATPRRGTQYF. The CDR3 DNA reads TGTGCCACCCCGCGCCGGGGAACCCAGTACTTC.

At least ten counts were recorded for this clonotype. The V gene is TRBV2, the J gene TRBJ2-5, with D perhaps matching TRBD1 (5 bases). V was pared by 6 bases and J by 4 bases, with 9 bases between. The CDR3 is made up of 12 amino acids. Germline V gives CDR1 SNHLY, CDR2 FYNNEI. The CDR3 is CASRPTGETQYF. The CDR3 DNA reads as TGTGCCAGCAGACCCACAGGAGAGACCCAGTACTTC.

In its sample, this clonotype was seen many times. This chain connects TRBV14 to TRBJ2-5; D is unclear. Trimming pared 0 bases from V and 4 bases from J, leaving 12 bases between. Germline loops: CDR1 SGHDN, CDR2 FVKESK. This CDR3 has 15 residues. For the CDR3, the DNA is TGTGCCAGCAGCCAAGATGGACGGACGGGAGAGACCCAGTACTTC. Translating gives CASSQDGRTGETQYF. Full variable domain (remainder filled in from reference TRBV14 and TRBJ2-5): EAGVTQFPSHSVIEKGQTVTLRCDPISGHDNLYWYRRVMGKEIKFLLHFVKESKQDESGMPNNRFLAERTGGTYSTLKVQPAELEDSGVYFCASSQDGRTGETQYFGPGTRLLVL.